Shown below are 13 T cell receptor beta chains from a single sample sequenced in a study of response to subunit inactivated influenza vaccine. TCRdb re-derived calls from the RT-PCR reads in MiXCR, one entry per CDR3 protein. Altogether 450,000 to 500,000 distinct CDR3 sequences are present, 11% being singletons, with the ten largest covering approximately 12%. Sequencing was performed on PBMCs from blood, taken more than 35 days after vaccination. These receptors were obtained from a man over 45 who received an inactivated influenza vaccine.

The V and J genes are TRBV5-1 and TRBJ2-2; TRBD1 aligns across 7 bases. The CDR3 consists of 16 residues. V shed 2 bases and J 1 base; nucleotides not matched to a gene: 5. Germline CDR1 and CDR2: SGHRS and YFSETQ. The chain's CDR3 is CASSLTGAMNTGELFF. CDR3 sequence (DNA): TGCGCCAGCAGCTTAACAGGGGCGATGAACACCGGGGAGCTGTTTTTT.

The chain is built from TRBV7-6 and TRBJ2-5, with a possible D match to TRBD2 (6 bases). There are 15 residues in the CDR3. Germline V lookup: CDR1 SGHVS, CDR2 FNYEAQ. The ends were cut back, 3 bases at V and 3 bases at J, with 14 bases in the middle. The CDR3 sequence: CASSFQGGREETQYF. Here the CDR3 DNA reads TGTGCCAGCAGCTTCCAGGGAGGTAGGGAAGAGACCCAGTACTTC.

In its sample, this clonotype was seen a few times. The rearrangement joins TRBV6-1 to TRBJ1-4; possibly TRBD1 for D (5 bases). Germline V gives CDR1 MNHNS, CDR2 SASEGT. The V gene lost 7 bases and the J gene lost 16 bases, with 25 bases spanning the gap. The CDR3 runs 14 residues. CDR3 nucleotide sequence: TGTGCCAGCAAAAAGGGCCTGGAGGAGGGGAGGGCGTTTTTT. Translated: CASKKGLEEGRAFF.

This clonotype was picked up a small number of times. V gene TRBV5-4 combines with J gene TRBJ2-2; the match to TRBD2 covers 9 bases. V trimming: 3 bases; J trimming: 3 bases; junction bases outside the gene matches: 6. Germline CDR1 reads SGHNT; CDR2 reads YYREEE (reference sequence). The CDR3 totals 16 residues. The CDR3 nucleotides are TGTGCCAGCAGCTCGCGTAGCGGGAGATACACCGGGGAGCTGTTTTTT. Its translation is CASSSRSGRYTGELFF.

J is TRBJ2-3 and V is TRBV20-1; D call uncertain. In germline, CDR1 is DFQATT, CDR2 SNEGSKA (reference sequence). There are 11 residues in the CDR3. The V end lost 5 bases, the J end lost 4 bases, and 7 bases lay between the germline ends. CDR3 amino acids: CSAWDSDTQYF. CDR3 nucleotide sequence: TGCAGTGCTTGGGATTCAGATACGCAGTATTTT.

There are a few counts of this clonotype. The chain uses TRBV11-2 and TRBJ2-3; 7 nucleotides align to TRBD1. V lost 5 bases, J lost 2 bases, and 10 bases stayed unmatched. Germline assignment: CDR1 SGHAT and CDR2 FQNNGV. This CDR3 region has 16 residues. In DNA, the CDR3 is TGTGCCAGCAGCCCACGACAGGGCGAGTACACAGATACGCAGTATTTT. Protein product: CASSPRQGEYTDTQYF.

The rearrangement joins TRBV6-2 or TRBV6-3 to TRBJ2-1; TRBD2 matches at 7 bases. The germline V gene encodes CDR1 MNHEY and CDR2 SVGEGT. V shed 5 bases and J 10 bases; nucleotides not matched to a gene: 5. The CDR3 runs 12 residues. The CDR3 loop is CASSGGGIEQFF. In DNA form, the CDR3 reads TGTGCCAGCAGTGGGGGAGGGATCGAGCAGTTCTTC.

Many counts were recorded for this clonotype. The chain employs TRBV12-3 or TRBV12-4 and TRBJ1-2, with 7 bases identical to TRBD1. J gave up 8 bases and V 6 bases, and 6 bases lay outside the gene matches. The CDR3 extends over 12 amino acids. CDR3 amino acids: CASRTGGGGYTF. In DNA, the CDR3 is TGTGCCAGCAGGACGGGAGGGGGCGGCTACACCTTC.

This clonotype was picked up a small number of times. The chain links TRBV4-2 to TRBJ2-3, with 7 bases aligning to TRBD1. This CDR3 contains 16 residues. CDR1 and CDR2 (germline): LGHNA, YNFKEQ. J gave up 1 base and V 1 base, and 5 bases lay outside the gene matches. The CDR3 region is CASSQGVQGGTDTQYF. Written as DNA, the CDR3 is TGTGCCAGCAGCCAAGGTGTGCAGGGGGGCACAGATACGCAGTATTTT.

The chain has TRBV5-1 and TRBJ2-2, with 7 bases aligning to TRBD2. V trimming: 3 bases; J trimming: 1 base; junction bases outside the gene matches: 9. Germline V CDR1 and CDR2: SGHRS, YFSETQ. The CDR3 has 17 residues. The chain's CDR3 is CASSYMMGGRNTGELFF. The CDR3, as DNA: TGCGCCAGCAGCTACATGATGGGGGGGAGGAACACCGGGGAGCTGTTTTTT.

This clonotype has a count of ten or more. The CDR3, as DNA: TGTGCCAGCCGTCGGGGGCTGGGCGGGGAGCTGTTTTTT. Translating it yields CASRRGLGGELFF. This chain links TRBV19 with TRBJ2-2; either TRBD1 or TRBD2 may supply D (6 bases each). The V and J ends lost 9 bases and 7 bases respectively, with 15 bases between them. Germline assignment: CDR1 LNHDA and CDR2 SQIVND (reference sequence). This CDR3 contains 13 residues.

This clonotype was observed many times. This chain joins TRBV4-3 and TRBJ2-2; D remains ambiguous. Trimming left V 9 bases short and J 13 bases short, with 15 bases between. This CDR3 region has 11 residues. Germline V gives CDR1 LGHNA, CDR2 YSLEER. CDR3: CASSSGSGLFF. CDR3 in DNA: TGCGCCAGTTCCTCTGGATCCGGGCTGTTTTTT.

V gene TRBV11-2 combines with J gene TRBJ2-7; the match to TRBD1 covers 10 bases. The CDR3 extends over 14 amino acids. V dropped 2 bases and J dropped 5; count of bases not matched to a gene: 3. Germline CDR1 and CDR2: SGHAT and FQNNGV. CDR3 loop: CASSLRDRGNEQYF. The CDR3 bases are TGTGCCAGCAGCTTACGGGACAGGGGCAACGAGCAGTACTTC.